Shown below are 23 T cell receptor beta chains from a single sample sequenced in a study of T-cell memory formation after mild COVID-19. TCRdb re-called the 5' RACE reads with MiXCR, one entry per CDR3 protein. The table lists about 340,000 distinct CDR3 sequences, about 16% of them singletons. The source material was PBMCs or a T cell subset sorted from them (not recorded which). These receptors came from a man between 18 and 35 years old who had mild COVID-19 (a few samples of this study predate the infection). Cell type and time point are not known.

This clonotype was seen a handful of times. The gene calls are TRBV5-1 and TRBJ2-3; TRBD2 agrees at 12 bases. V lost 3 bases to trimming and J lost 2 bases; unmatched junction nucleotides: 4. The CDR3 has 16 amino acids. The V gene's germline CDR1 is SGHRS and CDR2 YFSETQ. The CDR3 DNA reads TGCGCCAGCAGCTACCTAGCGGGGGGGGTCACAGATACGCAGTATTTT. Its translation: CASSYLAGGVTDTQYF.

The V and J genes are TRBV4-3 and TRBJ1-1; D is uncertain. Germline assignment: CDR1 LGHNA and CDR2 YSLEER. Deletions cut 0 bases from V and 3 bases from J, with 11 bases between. This CDR3 has 15 amino acids. CDR3 in amino acids: CASSQDSGLDTEAFF. Written as DNA, the CDR3 is TGCGCCAGCAGCCAAGATTCTGGGTTGGACACTGAAGCTTTCTTT.

The chain couples TRBV7-2 to TRBJ2-2, with D possibly called TRBD1 or TRBD2 (5 bases each). V lost 5 bases and J 4 bases, leaving 17 bases between the germline ends. The germline gives CDR1 SGHTA, CDR2 FQGNSA. CDR3 length: 16 amino acids. CDR3 bases: TGTGCCAGCAGCCCGGTGAGACGGGGCCCCACCGGGGAGCTGTTTTTT. Protein: CASSPVRRGPTGELFF.

The chain employs TRBV6-1 and TRBJ2-3; 8 nucleotides match TRBD2. The V and J ends lost 10 bases and 0 bases, in that order; junction bases with no gene match: 6. CDR1 and CDR2 (germline): MNHNS, SASEGT. The CDR3 has 14 amino acids. The CDR3 reads CATLAGRSTDTQYF. DNA for the CDR3: TGTGCCACTCTAGCGGGCCGAAGCACAGATACGCAGTATTTT.

This clonotype was recorded once. This chain joins TRBV4-1 and TRBJ2-5, with D possibly being TRBD2 (7 bases). Trimming took off 4 bases at V and 5 bases at J, with 14 bases between the two ends. Germline values: CDR1 MGHRA, CDR2 YSYEKL. The CDR3 extends over 14 amino acids. CDR3 DNA sequence: TGCGCCAGCAGCCCCCGGGGGGCTAAGGAGACCCAGTACTTC. This encodes CASSPRGAKETQYF.

The rearrangement joins TRBV7-2 to TRBJ2-1, with D possibly TRBD2 on 5 matching bases. CDR1 SGHTA and CDR2 FQGNSA come from the germline V gene. Trimming stripped 4 bases from V and 5 bases from J, with 15 bases between. CDR3 length equals 15 residues. The CDR3 here is CASSSPGSWNNEQFF. CDR3 DNA: TGTGCCAGCAGCTCTCCGGGGAGCTGGAACAATGAGCAGTTCTTC.

This chain connects TRBV5-1 to TRBJ2-1; no clear D gene. The CDR3 contains 13 residues. Trimming stripped 2 bases from V and 4 bases from J, with 7 bases between. Germline loops: CDR1 SGHRS, CDR2 YFSETQ. The DNA for the CDR3 is TGCGCCAGCAGCTTCGCCCGATACAATGAGCAGTTCTTC. Translated, it gives CASSFARYNEQFF. The whole variable domain, remainder taken from reference TRBV5-1 and TRBJ2-1, is KAGVTQTPRYLIKTRGQQVTLSCSPISGHRSVSWYQQTPGQGLQFLFEYFSETQRNKGNFPGRFSGRQFSNSRSEMNVSTLELGDSALYLCASSFARYNEQFFGPGTRLTVL.

There are a few counts of this clonotype. This chain links TRBV24-1 with TRBJ2-3; D might be TRBD2 (7 bases). Trimming stripped 4 bases from V and 4 bases from J, with 17 bases between. The CDR3 spans 16 residues. Germline assignment: CDR1 KGHDR and CDR2 SFDVKD. Here the CDR3 reads CATSEAQGRDPDTQYF. DNA for the CDR3: TGTGCCACCAGTGAGGCCCAGGGGAGGGACCCAGATACGCAGTATTTT.

The gene calls are TRBV20-1 and TRBJ1-1, with TRBD1 identical over 9 bases. There are 11 residues in the CDR3. Trimming took 4 bases from V and 9 from J; bases not matched to a gene: 3. The germline V gene encodes CDR1 DFQATT and CDR2 SNEGSKA (reference sequence). The CDR3 here is CSATGQGKAFF. The CDR3 DNA sequence: TGCAGTGCTACCGGACAGGGGAAAGCTTTCTTT.

This clonotype was found a few times. The chain couples TRBV5-6 to TRBJ1-5, with D possibly TRBD1 on 5 matching bases. Trimming took off 1 base at V and 1 base at J, with 9 bases between the two ends. CDR1 is SGHDT and CDR2 is YYEEEE in the germline V gene. The CDR3 is 15 amino acids. In nucleotides, the CDR3 is TGTGCCAGCAGCTTGCGGTCAGGGAGCAATCAGCCCCAGCATTTT. Amino acid sequence: CASSLRSGSNQPQHF. The full variable domain, with the rest looked up from reference TRBV5-6 and TRBJ1-5, is DAGVTQSPTHLIKTRGQQVTLRCSPKSGHDTVSWYQQALGQGPQFIFQYYEEEERQRGNFPDRFSGHQFPNYSSELNVNALLLGDSALYLCASSLRSGSNQPQHFGDGTRLSIL.

This clonotype was recorded at least ten times. V gene TRBV2 combines with J gene TRBJ1-5, with D unclear. The CDR3 spans 13 residues. Germline CDR1 reads SNHLY; CDR2 reads FYNNEI. Trimming cost V 7 bases and J 5 bases, with 12 bases left between them. The CDR3 loop reads CASTLETDQPQHF. For the CDR3, the DNA is TGTGCCAGCACCCTTGAAACGGATCAGCCCCAGCATTTT.

In this sample, this clonotype turned up a few times. This rearrangement joins TRBV27 to TRBJ2-7; D gene unclear. V was trimmed by 3 bases and J by 1 base, leaving 10 bases between them. Germline V gives CDR1 MNHEY, CDR2 SMNVEV (reference sequence). This CDR3 is built from 14 residues. CDR3 DNA sequence: TGTGCCAGCAGTTTCCTAGGGCAGTCCTACGAGCAGTACTTC. Translating it yields CASSFLGQSYEQYF.

In its sample, this clonotype was seen many times. The gene calls are TRBV5-1 and TRBJ1-5; D is uncertain. The germline CDR1 and CDR2 sequences are SGHRS and YFSETQ. V was cut by 2 bases and J by 1 base, with 4 bases left in between. This CDR3 has 13 amino acids. For the CDR3, the DNA is TGCGCCAGCAGCTTTAGCAGCAATCAGCCCCAGCATTTT. It codes for CASSFSSNQPQHF.

CDR3 bases: TGTGCCAGCTCACCGGCCAACGGTGACACGAACACTGAAGCTTTCTTT. Translating gives CASSPANGDTNTEAFF. J is TRBJ1-1 and V is TRBV18; D gene ambiguous. V was shortened by 3 bases and J by 1 base, with 15 bases between the two germline ends. The CDR3 extends over 16 amino acids. Germline V gene sequence: CDR1 KGHSH, CDR2 LQKENI.

This clonotype was counted between two and nine times. The chain has TRBV7-2 and TRBJ1-5, with 9 bases fitting TRBD1. V shed 5 bases and J 6 bases; nucleotides not matched to a gene: 5. The CDR3 is 14 residues long. Germline CDR1 reads SGHTA; CDR2 reads FQGNSA. The CDR3, as DNA: TGTGCCAGCAGCCTGGGACAGGGCCCTCAGCCCCAGCATTTT. Amino acids: CASSLGQGPQPQHF.

The chain uses TRBV9 and TRBJ2-2; tentatively, D is TRBD1 (5 bases). Between the trimmed V and J ends, which lost 4 bases and 3 bases, there was a span of 10 bases. Germline CDR1 and CDR2: SGDLS and YYNGEE. This CDR3 has 14 residues. The CDR3 bases are TGTGCCAGCAGCTTAGGGGCAGACACCGGGGAGCTGTTTTTT. Translation: CASSLGADTGELFF.

This clonotype was recorded a few times. J is TRBJ2-7 and V is TRBV6-6; no reliable D call. The V end was cut by 0 bases, the J end by 0 bases, with 9 bases between. Germline V gene lookup returns CDR1 MNHNY and CDR2 SVGAGI (reference sequence). The CDR3 is 15 residues long. The CDR3 DNA reads TGTGCCAGCAGTTACTCGACTGGCGGCTCCTACGAGCAGTACTTC. Its translation: CASSYSTGGSYEQYF.

CDR3 protein: CASSLRTGRAEQYV. CDR3 bases: TGTGCCAGCAGCCTCCGGACAGGGAGAGCCGAGCAGTACGTC. The chain combines TRBV21-1 with TRBJ2-7; TRBD1, as called in the table, went unchecked against the DNA. TRBV21-1 is flagged as a pseudogene. This CDR3 contains 14 residues.

This clonotype was found a few times. This chain connects TRBV29-1 to TRBJ2-3; 7 bases match TRBD1. This CDR3 is built from 14 residues. V lost 6 bases to trimming and J lost 3 bases; unmatched junction nucleotides: 9. Per the germline V gene, CDR1 is SQVTM and CDR2 is ANQGSEA. CDR3 residues: CSVRRDRLTDTQYF. The CDR3 coding sequence is TGCAGCGTAAGAAGGGACAGACTAACAGATACGCAGTATTTT.

DNA of the CDR3: TGCAGCGTTAGCAGGGCCTACACTGAAGCTTTCTTT. Its translation is CSVSRAYTEAFF. V gene TRBV29-1 combines with J gene TRBJ1-1; tentative D call: TRBD1 (5 bases). The CDR3 consists of 12 residues. Germline CDR1 is SQVTM and CDR2 is ANQGSEA. V was clipped by 5 bases and J by 3 bases, with 10 bases between them.

The V gene is TRBV19, the J gene TRBJ1-1; D call uncertain. The CDR3 has 13 residues. The V and J ends lost 3 bases and 2 bases respectively, with 7 bases between them. Germline lookup yields CDR1 LNHDA and CDR2 SQIVND (reference sequence). For the CDR3, the DNA is TGTGCCAGTAGTATTCGAGTAAACACTGAAGCTTTCTTT. Amino acid sequence: CASSIRVNTEAFF.

This chain connects TRBV24-1 to TRBJ2-4; D not certain. CDR3 length equals 12 residues. Trimming pared 4 bases from V and 8 bases from J, leaving 8 bases between. CDR1 KGHDR and CDR2 SFDVKD come from the germline V gene. CDR3 DNA: TGTGCCACCAGTGACGATAGGGACATTCAGTACTTC. Translating gives CATSDDRDIQYF.

This clonotype was seen a few times. The V and J genes are TRBV3-1 and TRBJ1-2; maybe TRBD1 (6 bases). Germline CDR1 LGHDT, CDR2 YNNKEL (reference sequence). The CDR3 is 14 residues long. The V end was cut by 4 bases, the J end by 2 bases, with 11 bases between. CDR3 loop: CASSPQGQNYGYTF. The CDR3 nucleotides are TGTGCCAGCAGCCCACAGGGACAAAACTATGGCTACACCTTC.